The entry below gives a single T cell receptor beta chain sequence along with its context. This CDR3 is built from 16 residues. J gave up 4 bases and V 3 bases, and 10 bases lay outside the gene matches. From germline, CDR1 is LGHDT and CDR2 YNNKEL (reference sequence). This sample is drawn from a study of patients and donors after allogeneic stem cell transplantation. TCRdb ran MiXCR on the RT-PCR reads and lists one entry per CDR3 protein. The data hold around 150,000 distinct CDR3 sequences, with about two fifths observed a single time. Sequencing was done on a sample of blood, either unsorted or a sorted T cell fraction (not recorded which). The chain recombines TRBV3-1 with TRBJ2-7, with TRBD2 identical over 9 bases. The receptor was derived from a human donor who was either an allogeneic HSCT recipient or a stem cell or donor lymphocyte infusion donor (not recorded which). It is not recorded whose cells these are; they may come from a transplant donor. CDR3 bases: TGTGCCAGCAGCCATGGTAGCGGGGGAGTATATTACGAGCAGTACTTC. Translated: CASSHGSGGVYYEQYF.